This is a list of T cell receptor beta chains from one sample in a study of blood T cell repertoires in COVID-19. Sequenced by immunoSEQ multiplex PCR; TCRdb stores in-frame clones only, minus some. The sample has some 200,000 clones; roughly 85% are singletons. Source material: peripheral blood. The receptors derive from a woman aged 70 to 79 with acute or convalescent COVID-19. Each CDR3 is given with its conserved first and last residue. D genes are given only for firm matches. Clone size is given for some rows only: seen once, a few or many times, or a class if the clone is expanded.

abundance: .; v_gene: TRBV6-5; j_gene: TRBJ1-2; d_gene: .; CDR3aa: CASSYRVDNYGYTF; CDR3nt: TGTGCCAGCAGTTACCGGGTAGACAACTATGGCTACACCTTC
abundance: .; v_gene: TRBV19; j_gene: TRBJ2-7; d_gene: .; CDR3aa: CASSFQAGYYEQYF; CDR3nt: TGTGCCAGTAGTTTTCAAGCCGGTTACTACGAGCAGTACTTC
abundance: .; v_gene: TRBV6-6; j_gene: TRBJ2-5; d_gene: TRBD2; CDR3aa: CASSSRLAGMQETQYF; CDR3nt: TGTGCCAGCAGTTCGCGACTAGCGGGAATGCAAGAGACCCAGTACTTC
abundance: .; v_gene: TRBV7-2; j_gene: TRBJ1-2; d_gene: TRBD1; CDR3aa: CASRPGGRYYGYTF; CDR3nt: TGTGCCAGCAGACCAGGGGGGCGATACTATGGCTACACCTTC
abundance: .; v_gene: TRBV4-1; j_gene: TRBJ2-7; d_gene: .; CDR3aa: CASSQPEVYEQYF; CDR3nt: TGCGCCAGCAGCCAACCCGAGGTATACGAGCAGTACTTC
abundance: .; v_gene: TRBV9; j_gene: TRBJ1-1; d_gene: .; CDR3aa: CASSVAEKMNTEAFF; CDR3nt: TGTGCCAGCAGCGTAGCTGAGAAAATGAACACTGAAGCTTTCTTT
abundance: .; v_gene: TRBV2; j_gene: TRBJ2-5; d_gene: TRBD2; CDR3aa: CASSEGLAGEAETQYF; CDR3nt: TGTGCCAGCAGTGAGGGACTAGCGGGAGAGGCGGAGACCCAGTACTTC
abundance: .; v_gene: TRBV30; j_gene: TRBJ1-4; d_gene: .; CDR3aa: CAWSVRGPATNEKLFF; CDR3nt: TGTGCCTGGAGTGTACGCGGTCCTGCAACTAATGAAAAACTGTTTTTT
abundance: few; v_gene: TRBV14; j_gene: TRBJ2-2; d_gene: .; CDR3aa: CASSKHLLTGELFF; CDR3nt: TGTGCCAGCAGCAAGCACCTTCTCACCGGGGAGCTGTTTTTT
abundance: .; v_gene: TRBV19; j_gene: TRBJ2-1; d_gene: .; CDR3aa: CASSPGLLSSYNEQFF; CDR3nt: TGTGCCAGTAGTCCGGGACTTCTTAGCTCCTACAATGAGCAGTTCTTC
abundance: .; v_gene: TRBV2; j_gene: TRBJ1-3; d_gene: .; CDR3aa: CASSKDRELTSGNTIYF; CDR3nt: TGTGCCAGCAGTAAAGACAGAGAACTTACCTCTGGAAACACCATATATTTT
abundance: few; v_gene: TRBV3-1/TRBV3-2; j_gene: TRBJ2-1; d_gene: .; CDR3aa: CASSQEPQLYNEQFF; CDR3nt: TGTGCCAGCAGCCAAGAGCCACAGTTATACAATGAGCAGTTCTTC
abundance: .; v_gene: TRBV29-1; j_gene: TRBJ1-1; d_gene: TRBD1; CDR3aa: CSVVQLDRMRTEAFF; CDR3nt: TGCAGCGTTGTACAATTGGACAGGATGAGGACTGAAGCTTTCTTT
abundance: .; v_gene: TRBV5-1; j_gene: TRBJ2-2; d_gene: TRBD1; CDR3aa: CASSLDQGAKYTGELFF; CDR3nt: TGCGCCAGCAGCTTGGATCAGGGGGCTAAGTACACCGGGGAGCTGTTTTTT
abundance: .; v_gene: TRBV30; j_gene: TRBJ2-7; d_gene: .; CDR3aa: CAWRRAGRYYEQYF; CDR3nt: TGTGCCTGGAGAAGGGCGGGGCGGTACTACGAGCAGTACTTC
abundance: .; v_gene: TRBV3-1/TRBV3-2; j_gene: TRBJ1-1; d_gene: .; CDR3aa: CASSQASNTEAFF; CDR3nt: TGTGCCAGCAGCCAAGCGAGTAACACTGAAGCTTTCTTT
abundance: .; v_gene: TRBV19; j_gene: TRBJ1-2; d_gene: TRBD1; CDR3aa: CASRGTGNNYGYTF; CDR3nt: TGTGCCAGTAGAGGGACAGGGAATAACTATGGCTACACCTTC
abundance: .; v_gene: TRBV30; j_gene: TRBJ2-7; d_gene: .; CDR3aa: CAWSGTANTYEQYF; CDR3nt: TGTGCCTGGAGTGGGACAGCCAATACCTACGAGCAGTACTTC
abundance: .; v_gene: TRBV18; j_gene: TRBJ1-2; d_gene: .; CDR3aa: CASSPQGASYGYTF; CDR3nt: TGTGCCAGCTCACCACAGGGAGCCTCCTATGGCTACACCTTC
abundance: .; v_gene: TRBV19; j_gene: TRBJ1-1; d_gene: TRBD1; CDR3aa: CASSPRTGARGTEAFF; CDR3nt: TGTGCCAGTAGTCCTCGGACAGGGGCGAGGGGCACTGAAGCTTTCTTT
abundance: .; v_gene: TRBV6-5; j_gene: TRBJ2-2; d_gene: .; CDR3aa: CATLLALGSPGELFF; CDR3nt: TGTGCCACTCTCCTAGCTTTGGGAAGCCCCGGGGAGCTGTTTTTT
abundance: .; v_gene: TRBV19; j_gene: TRBJ1-2; d_gene: TRBD1; CDR3aa: CASTGQGYGYTF; CDR3nt: TGTGCCAGTACGGGACAGGGCTATGGCTACACCTTC
abundance: .; v_gene: TRBV28; j_gene: TRBJ2-6; d_gene: TRBD1; CDR3aa: CASSLQQGWANVLTF; CDR3nt: TGTGCCAGCAGTTTACAACAGGGGTGGGCCAACGTCCTGACTTTC
abundance: .; v_gene: TRBV2; j_gene: TRBJ2-1; d_gene: .; CDR3aa: CASRIAENYNEQFF; CDR3nt: TGTGCCAGCAGGATAGCGGAGAACTACAATGAGCAGTTCTTC
abundance: .; v_gene: TRBV27; j_gene: TRBJ2-3; d_gene: TRBD2; CDR3aa: CASSEAGGTDTQYF; CDR3nt: TGTGCCAGCAGTGAAGCGGGAGGAACAGATACGCAGTATTTT
abundance: .; v_gene: TRBV3-1/TRBV3-2; j_gene: TRBJ1-5; d_gene: TRBD1; CDR3aa: CASSQGTGQQPQHF; CDR3nt: TGTGCCAGCAGCCAAGGGACAGGGCAACAGCCCCAGCATTTT
abundance: .; v_gene: TRBV5-5; j_gene: TRBJ1-4; d_gene: TRBD1; CDR3aa: CASSLGQGAATNEKLFF; CDR3nt: TGTGCCAGCAGCCTGGGACAGGGAGCTGCAACTAATGAAAAACTGTTTTTT
abundance: .; v_gene: TRBV12-3/TRBV12-4; j_gene: TRBJ1-5; d_gene: TRBD1; CDR3aa: CASRQGAGQPQHF; CDR3nt: TGTGCCAGCAGGCAGGGGGCAGGTCAGCCCCAGCATTTT
abundance: once; v_gene: TRBV6-1; j_gene: TRBJ2-7; d_gene: .; CDR3aa: CASSEWSRSYEQYF; CDR3nt: TGTGCCAGCAGTGAATGGTCCAGGTCCTACGAGCAGTACTTC
abundance: once; v_gene: TRBV7-6; j_gene: TRBJ1-3; d_gene: .; CDR3aa: CASSLEAGPGNTIYF; CDR3nt: TGTGCCAGCAGCTTAGAGGCAGGGCCAGGAAACACCATATATTTT
abundance: .; v_gene: TRBV5-5; j_gene: TRBJ2-7; d_gene: TRBD2; CDR3aa: CASRLQGGGGEQYF; CDR3nt: TGTGCCAGCAGGCTCCAGGGAGGCGGGGGGGAGCAGTACTTC
abundance: .; v_gene: TRBV19; j_gene: TRBJ2-7; d_gene: .; CDR3aa: CASSIRVPPARVALPYEQYF; CDR3nt: TGTGCCAGTAGTATAAGGGTTCCTCCCGCTAGAGTAGCGTTACCCTACGAGCAGTACTTC
abundance: .; v_gene: TRBV29-1; j_gene: TRBJ2-1; d_gene: TRBD2; CDR3aa: CSVEGLAGGGNEQFF; CDR3nt: TGCAGCGTCGAGGGTCTAGCGGGAGGGGGTAATGAGCAGTTCTTC
abundance: .; v_gene: TRBV25-1; j_gene: TRBJ2-1; d_gene: TRBD1; CDR3aa: CASSYRGYNEQFF; CDR3nt: TGTGCCAGCAGTTACAGGGGATACAATGAGCAGTTCTTC
abundance: .; v_gene: TRBV6-5; j_gene: TRBJ1-6; d_gene: .; CDR3aa: CASLTGYNSPLHF; CDR3nt: TGTGCCAGCCTGACAGGTTATAATTCACCCCTCCACTTT
abundance: .; v_gene: TRBV6-5; j_gene: TRBJ1-1; d_gene: .; CDR3aa: CASRDRRENTEAFF; CDR3nt: TGTGCCAGCAGGGACAGACGAGAGAACACTGAAGCTTTCTTT
abundance: once; v_gene: TRBV3-1/TRBV3-2; j_gene: TRBJ1-2; d_gene: TRBD1; CDR3aa: CASSKSPPRFIVGGQGYGYTF; CDR3nt: TGTGCCAGCAGCAAGTCTCCCCCCAGGTTCATAGTCGGCGGACAGGGCTATGGCTACACCTTC
abundance: .; v_gene: TRBV12-5; j_gene: TRBJ2-1; d_gene: .; CDR3aa: CASGLSRGVNEQFF; CDR3nt: TGTGCTAGTGGTTTATCAAGGGGCGTAAATGAGCAGTTCTTC
abundance: .; v_gene: TRBV7-3; j_gene: TRBJ2-1; d_gene: TRBD2; CDR3aa: CASSLRAGVRSEQFF; CDR3nt: TGTGCCAGCAGCTTAAGAGCGGGAGTAAGGAGTGAGCAGTTCTTC
abundance: .; v_gene: TRBV6-2/TRBV6-3; j_gene: TRBJ2-1; d_gene: TRBD2; CDR3aa: CASSLAGVLVNEQFF; CDR3nt: TGTGCCAGCAGCCTAGCGGGAGTATTGGTCAATGAGCAGTTCTTC
abundance: few; v_gene: TRBV19; j_gene: TRBJ1-6; d_gene: TRBD1; CDR3aa: CASSTGDSLSSYNSPLHF; CDR3nt: TGTGCCAGTAGTACCGGGGACAGCCTGAGCTCCTATAATTCACCCCTCCACTTT
abundance: .; v_gene: TRBV7-2; j_gene: TRBJ2-7; d_gene: .; CDR3aa: CASSLVRRPGGGEQYF; CDR3nt: TGTGCCAGCAGCTTAGTCCGGCGCCCCGGTGGCGGTGAGCAGTACTTC
abundance: .; v_gene: TRBV6-5; j_gene: TRBJ2-7; d_gene: .; CDR3aa: CASSYYGAPHYEQYF; CDR3nt: TGTGCCAGCAGTTACTATGGGGCCCCACATTACGAGCAGTACTTC
abundance: .; v_gene: TRBV6-5; j_gene: TRBJ2-2; d_gene: TRBD1; CDR3aa: CASRADRANTGELFF; CDR3nt: TGTGCCAGCAGGGCGGACAGGGCGAACACCGGGGAGCTGTTTTTT